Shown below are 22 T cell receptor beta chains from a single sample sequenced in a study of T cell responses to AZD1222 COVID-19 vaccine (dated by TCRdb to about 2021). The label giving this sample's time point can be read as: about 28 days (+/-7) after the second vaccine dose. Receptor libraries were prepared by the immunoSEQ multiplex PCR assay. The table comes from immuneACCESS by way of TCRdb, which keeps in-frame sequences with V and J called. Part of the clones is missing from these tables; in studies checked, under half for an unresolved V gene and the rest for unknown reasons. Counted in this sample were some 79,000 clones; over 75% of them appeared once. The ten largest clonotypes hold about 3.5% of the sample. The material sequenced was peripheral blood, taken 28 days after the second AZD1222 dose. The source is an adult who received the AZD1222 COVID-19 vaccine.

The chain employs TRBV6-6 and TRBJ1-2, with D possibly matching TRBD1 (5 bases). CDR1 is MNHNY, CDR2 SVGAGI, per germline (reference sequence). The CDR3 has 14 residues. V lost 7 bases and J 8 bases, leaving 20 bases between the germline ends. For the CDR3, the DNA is TGTGCCAGCAAAAAACCCCCAGGGAATGAGGGCTACACCTTC. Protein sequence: CASKKPPGNEGYTF.

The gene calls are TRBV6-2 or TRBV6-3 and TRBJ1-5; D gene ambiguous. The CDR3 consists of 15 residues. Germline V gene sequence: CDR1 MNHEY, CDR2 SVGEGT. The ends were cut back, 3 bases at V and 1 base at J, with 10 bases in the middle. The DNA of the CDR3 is TGTGCCAGCAGTTATACTGGGTTAAGCAATCAGCCCCAGCATTTT. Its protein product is CASSYTGLSNQPQHF.

CDR3 DNA: TGTGCCTGGAGCACCCCCAGGGTAGCGGTTAGCACAGATACGCAGTATTTT. Amino acid sequence: CAWSTPRVAVSTDTQYF. The chain recombines TRBV30 with TRBJ2-3; TRBD2 is a possible D gene (6 bases). V shed 3 bases and J shed 0 bases, with 19 bases lying between them. Germline values: CDR1 GTSNPN, CDR2 SVGIG (reference sequence). The CDR3 extends over 17 amino acids.

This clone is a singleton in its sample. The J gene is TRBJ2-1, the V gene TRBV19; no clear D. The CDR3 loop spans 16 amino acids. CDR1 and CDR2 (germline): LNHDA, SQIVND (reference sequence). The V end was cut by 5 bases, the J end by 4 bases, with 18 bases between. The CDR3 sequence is CASSPRHSTFYNEQFF. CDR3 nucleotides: TGTGCCAGTAGTCCACGACATTCGACGTTTTACAATGAGCAGTTCTTC.

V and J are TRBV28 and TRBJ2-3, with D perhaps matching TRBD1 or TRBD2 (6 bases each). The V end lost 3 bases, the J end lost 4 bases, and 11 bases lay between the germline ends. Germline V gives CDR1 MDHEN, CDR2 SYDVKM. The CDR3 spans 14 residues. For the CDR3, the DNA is TGTGCCAGCAGTTTCACAGGGAGGTCAGATACGCAGTATTTT. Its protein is CASSFTGRSDTQYF.

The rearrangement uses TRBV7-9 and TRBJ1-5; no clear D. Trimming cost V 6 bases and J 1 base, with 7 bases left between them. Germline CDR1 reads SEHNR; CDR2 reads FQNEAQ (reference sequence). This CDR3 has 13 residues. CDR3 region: CASSSGSNQPQHF. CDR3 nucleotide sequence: TGTGCCAGCAGTTCCGGGAGCAATCAGCCCCAGCATTTT.

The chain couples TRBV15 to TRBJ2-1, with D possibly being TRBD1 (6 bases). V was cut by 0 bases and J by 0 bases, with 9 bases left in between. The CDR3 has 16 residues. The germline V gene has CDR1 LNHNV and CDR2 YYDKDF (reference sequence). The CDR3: CATSRDDRSSYNEQFF. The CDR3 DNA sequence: TGTGCCACCAGCAGAGATGACAGGAGCTCCTACAATGAGCAGTTCTTC.

The CDR3 DNA reads TGTGCCAGCACCACGGGACTAGCCCAAGAGACCCAGTACTTC. Its translation is CASTTGLAQETQYF. The chain couples TRBV5-4 to TRBJ2-5; 9 bases align to TRBD2. Trimming took 6 bases from V and 1 from J; bases not matched to a gene: 4. Germline assignment: CDR1 SGHNT and CDR2 YYREEE (reference sequence). This CDR3 is 14 amino acids long.

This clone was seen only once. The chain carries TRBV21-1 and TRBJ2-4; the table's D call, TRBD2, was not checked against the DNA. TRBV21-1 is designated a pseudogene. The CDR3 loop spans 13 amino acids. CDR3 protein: CASSLRTGDIQYF. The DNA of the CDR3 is TGTGCCAGCAGCCTACGGACGGGGGACATTCAGTACTTC.

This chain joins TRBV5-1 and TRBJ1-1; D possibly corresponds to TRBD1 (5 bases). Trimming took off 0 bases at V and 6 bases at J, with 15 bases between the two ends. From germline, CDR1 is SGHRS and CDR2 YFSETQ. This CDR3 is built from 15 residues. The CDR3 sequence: CASSLDGTAGAEAFF. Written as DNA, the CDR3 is TGCGCCAGCAGCTTGGACGGAACCGCGGGGGCTGAAGCTTTCTTT.

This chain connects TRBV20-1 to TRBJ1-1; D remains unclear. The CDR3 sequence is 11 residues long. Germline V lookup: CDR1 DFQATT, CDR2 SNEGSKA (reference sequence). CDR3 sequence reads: CGGGERTEAFF. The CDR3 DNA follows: TGCGGCGGCGGGGAAAGGACTGAAGCTTTCTTT.

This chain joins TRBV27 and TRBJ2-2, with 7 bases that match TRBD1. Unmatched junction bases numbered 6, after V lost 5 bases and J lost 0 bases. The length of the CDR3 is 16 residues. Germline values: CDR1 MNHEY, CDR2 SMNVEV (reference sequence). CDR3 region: CASSPWDSSNTGELFF. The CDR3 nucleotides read TGTGCCAGCAGTCCGTGGGACAGTTCGAACACCGGGGAGCTGTTTTTT.

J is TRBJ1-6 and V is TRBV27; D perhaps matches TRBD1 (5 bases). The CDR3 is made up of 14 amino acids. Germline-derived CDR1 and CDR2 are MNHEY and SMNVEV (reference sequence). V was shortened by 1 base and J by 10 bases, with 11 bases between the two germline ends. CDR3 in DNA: TGTGCCAGCAGTTTATTGTCGGGGGTATCACCCCTCCACTTT. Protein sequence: CASSLLSGVSPLHF.

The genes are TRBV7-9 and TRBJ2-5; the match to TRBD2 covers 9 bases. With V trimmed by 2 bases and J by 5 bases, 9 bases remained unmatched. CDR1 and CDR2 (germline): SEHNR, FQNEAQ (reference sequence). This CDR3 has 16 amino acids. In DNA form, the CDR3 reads TGTGCCAGCAGCTTATCTGGCGGGGGGGTCCTCGAGACCCAGTACTTC. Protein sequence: CASSLSGGGVLETQYF.

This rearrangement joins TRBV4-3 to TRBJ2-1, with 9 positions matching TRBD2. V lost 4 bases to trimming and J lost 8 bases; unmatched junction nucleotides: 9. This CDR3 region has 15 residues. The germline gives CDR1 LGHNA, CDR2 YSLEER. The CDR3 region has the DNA TGCGCCAGCAGCCTGCGGGAGGGTTCTTGGGATGAGCAGTTCTTC. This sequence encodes CASSLREGSWDEQFF.

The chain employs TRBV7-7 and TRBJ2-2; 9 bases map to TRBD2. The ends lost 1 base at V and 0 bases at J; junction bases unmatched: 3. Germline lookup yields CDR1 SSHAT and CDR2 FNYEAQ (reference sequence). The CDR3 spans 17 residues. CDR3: CASSLELAGANTGELFF. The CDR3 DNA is TGTGCCAGCAGCTTAGAGTTAGCGGGGGCGAACACCGGGGAGCTGTTTTTT. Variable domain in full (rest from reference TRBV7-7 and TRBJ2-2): GAGVSQSPRYKVTKRGQDVTLRCDPISSHATLYWYQQALGQGPEFLTYFNYEAQPDKSGLPSDRFSAERPEGSISTLTIQRTEQRDSAMYRCASSLELAGANTGELFFGEGSRLTVL.

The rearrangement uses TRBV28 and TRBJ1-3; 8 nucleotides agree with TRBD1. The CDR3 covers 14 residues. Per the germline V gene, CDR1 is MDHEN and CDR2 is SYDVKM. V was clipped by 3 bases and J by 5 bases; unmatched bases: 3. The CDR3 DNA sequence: TGTGCCAGCAGTTTGACAGGGGTTAGAAACACCATATATTTT. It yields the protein CASSLTGVRNTIYF.

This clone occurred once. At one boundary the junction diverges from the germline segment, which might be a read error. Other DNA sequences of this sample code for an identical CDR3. The DNA of the CDR3 is TGTGCCACCAGGTTGGATAGCACCGATACGCAATATTTT. It is translated as CATRLDSTDTQYF. The rearrangement joins TRBV15 to TRBJ2-3; D gene ambiguous. The CDR3 spans 13 residues. CDR1 is LNHNV and CDR2 is YYDKDF in the germline V gene (reference sequence). Variable domain in full (rest from reference TRBV15 and TRBJ2-3): DAMVIQNPRYQVTQFGKPVTLSCSQTLNHNVMYWYQQKSSQAPKLLFHYYDKDFNNEADTPDNFQSRRPNTSFCFLDIRSPGLGDTAMYLCATRLDSTDTQYFGPGTRLTVL.

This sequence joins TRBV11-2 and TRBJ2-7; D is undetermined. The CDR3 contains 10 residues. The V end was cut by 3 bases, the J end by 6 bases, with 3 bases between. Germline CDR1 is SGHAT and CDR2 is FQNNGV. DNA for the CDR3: TGTGCCAGCAGCTTCAGCGAGCAGTACTTC. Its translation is CASSFSEQYF.

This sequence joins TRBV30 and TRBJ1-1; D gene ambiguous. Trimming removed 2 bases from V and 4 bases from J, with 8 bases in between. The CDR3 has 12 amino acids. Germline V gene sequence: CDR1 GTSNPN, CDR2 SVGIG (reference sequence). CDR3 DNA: TGTGCCTGGAGTTTTGGGCGCACTGAAGCTTTCTTT. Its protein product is CAWSFGRTEAFF.

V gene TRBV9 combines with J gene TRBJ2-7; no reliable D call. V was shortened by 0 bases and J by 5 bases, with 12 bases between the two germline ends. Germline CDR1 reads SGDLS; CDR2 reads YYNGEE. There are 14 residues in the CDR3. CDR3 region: CASSVVGETHEQYF. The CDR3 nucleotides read TGTGCCAGCAGCGTAGTCGGAGAGACCCACGAGCAGTACTTC.

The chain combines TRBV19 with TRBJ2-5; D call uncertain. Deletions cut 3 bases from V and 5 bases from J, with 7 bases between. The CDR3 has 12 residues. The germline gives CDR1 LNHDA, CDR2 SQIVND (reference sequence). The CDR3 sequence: CASSIWRETQYF. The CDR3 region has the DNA TGTGCCAGTAGTATTTGGCGGGAGACCCAGTACTTC.